Listed below are T cell receptor beta chains from one sample, sequenced in a study of shared clonotypes between healthy human individuals. Profiled with immunoSEQ multiplex PCR; TCRdb holds only in-frame clones, not every one. In the table there are millions of clones, around 96% of which are singletons. Input material: naive CD8+ T cells sorted from blood. All receptors derive from a man aged 18 to 30 in good health. Each CDR3 is given with its conserved first and last residue. Fields, in order: J gene, clone size, V gene, D gene, CDR3 protein, CDR3 DNA. D genes are given only for firm matches. Not every row has a clone size; where given, it reads once, few, many or a size class.

J gene: TRBJ2-7
clone size: .
V gene: TRBV27
D gene: .
CDR3 protein: CASSFGGNEQYF
CDR3 DNA: TGTGCCAGCAGTTTTGGGGGTAACGAGCAGTACTTC

J gene: TRBJ2-1
clone size: .
V gene: TRBV29-1
D gene: .
CDR3 protein: CSGGQTNNEQFF
CDR3 DNA: TGCAGCGGGGGACAAACGAACAATGAGCAGTTCTTC

J gene: TRBJ2-1
clone size: .
V gene: TRBV5-1
D gene: .
CDR3 protein: CASRAADHYSYNEQFF
CDR3 DNA: TGCGCCAGCAGGGCTGCCGACCATTACTCCTACAATGAGCAGTTCTTC

J gene: TRBJ2-5
clone size: .
V gene: TRBV7-7
D gene: .
CDR3 protein: CASSLTPWGEQETQYF
CDR3 DNA: TGTGCTAGCAGCCTAACCCCCTGGGGAGAACAAGAGACCCAGTACTTC

J gene: TRBJ2-3
clone size: .
V gene: TRBV27
D gene: TRBD1
CDR3 protein: CASTDRASTDTQYF
CDR3 DNA: TGTGCCAGCACCGACAGGGCTAGCACAGATACGCAGTATTTT

J gene: TRBJ2-2
clone size: .
V gene: TRBV10-1
D gene: .
CDR3 protein: CASSASGILNTGELFF
CDR3 DNA: TGCGCCAGCAGTGCATCAGGGATTCTGAACACCGGGGAGCTGTTTTTT

J gene: TRBJ2-7
clone size: .
V gene: TRBV7-9
D gene: .
CDR3 protein: CAFSLGPGLEQYF
CDR3 DNA: TGTGCCTTCTCCCTGGGACCTGGACTCGAGCAGTACTTC

J gene: TRBJ2-1
clone size: .
V gene: TRBV7-2
D gene: .
CDR3 protein: CASSLYGNLNEQFF
CDR3 DNA: TGTGCCAGCAGCTTATACGGGAATCTCAATGAGCAGTTCTTC

J gene: TRBJ1-1
clone size: .
V gene: TRBV5-4
D gene: .
CDR3 protein: CASSQGGTEAFF
CDR3 DNA: TGTGCCAGCAGCCAAGGGGGAACTGAAGCTTTCTTT

J gene: TRBJ2-2
clone size: .
V gene: TRBV2
D gene: .
CDR3 protein: CASSESGYNTGELFF
CDR3 DNA: TGTGCCAGCAGTGAATCCGGCTACAACACCGGGGAGCTGTTTTTT

J gene: TRBJ1-4
clone size: .
V gene: TRBV4-3
D gene: .
CDR3 protein: CASSQDRSQIQGTNEKLFF
CDR3 DNA: TGCGCCAGCAGCCAAGACCGGAGCCAAATCCAAGGGACTAATGAAAAACTGTTTTTT

J gene: TRBJ2-1
clone size: .
V gene: TRBV14
D gene: .
CDR3 protein: CASSRDWSSYNEQFF
CDR3 DNA: TGTGCCAGCAGCCGTGACTGGAGCTCCTACAATGAGCAGTTCTTC

J gene: TRBJ1-1
clone size: .
V gene: TRBV7-9
D gene: .
CDR3 protein: CASSYLATPIEPFF
CDR3 DNA: TGTGCCAGCAGTTACCTAGCAACACCTATCGAGCCTTTCTTT

J gene: TRBJ2-3
clone size: once
V gene: TRBV29-1
D gene: .
CDR3 protein: CSVTTESTDTQYF
CDR3 DNA: TGCAGCGTTACGACGGAAAGCACAGATACGCAGTATTTT

J gene: TRBJ2-7
clone size: .
V gene: TRBV30
D gene: TRBD1
CDR3 protein: CAWTQGQAGYEQYF
CDR3 DNA: TGTGCCTGGACCCAGGGACAGGCAGGCTACGAGCAGTACTTC

J gene: TRBJ2-1
clone size: .
V gene: TRBV7-9
D gene: .
CDR3 protein: CASRLGGNEQFF
CDR3 DNA: TGTGCCAGCAGACTTGGGGGTAATGAGCAGTTCTTC

J gene: TRBJ1-2
clone size: .
V gene: TRBV7-6
D gene: TRBD1
CDR3 protein: CASSPRQGDGYTF
CDR3 DNA: TGTGCCAGCAGCCCACGACAGGGCGATGGCTACACCTTC

J gene: TRBJ1-1
clone size: .
V gene: TRBV10-3
D gene: .
CDR3 protein: CAISEQGPNTEAFF
CDR3 DNA: TGTGCCATCAGTGAGCAGGGACCGAACACTGAAGCTTTCTTT

J gene: TRBJ1-2
clone size: .
V gene: TRBV9
D gene: TRBD1
CDR3 protein: CASSVAKVGMTGTNYGYTF
CDR3 DNA: TGTGCCAGCAGCGTAGCCAAGGTCGGGATGACAGGGACCAACTATGGCTACACCTTC

J gene: TRBJ2-7
clone size: .
V gene: TRBV5-4
D gene: .
CDR3 protein: CASSSLQGRGEQYF
CDR3 DNA: TGTGCCAGCAGCTCCCTCCAGGGACGGGGCGAGCAGTACTTC

J gene: TRBJ1-1
clone size: .
V gene: TRBV28
D gene: .
CDR3 protein: CASSDRKHEAFF
CDR3 DNA: TGTGCCAGCAGTGACAGGAAACACGAAGCTTTCTTT

J gene: TRBJ2-6
clone size: .
V gene: TRBV6-5
D gene: TRBD1
CDR3 protein: CASSATGDGANVLTF
CDR3 DNA: TGTGCCAGCAGTGCGACAGGGGATGGGGCCAACGTCCTGACTTTC